The 26 T cell receptor beta chains below come from one sample, sequenced in a study of T cell clonotyping in hematopoietic cell transplantation. Libraries were prepared by immunoSEQ multiplex PCR; TCRdb keeps only in-frame clonotypes and omits some of them. The table has 15,000 to 20,000 clones, more than 70% seen once. The sample here was PBMCs, taken 100 days after allogeneic stem cell transplant. Receptors originate from a male patient between 60 and 69 years old who had an allogeneic stem cell transplant from a related donor, so the T cells may come from the graft donor. Some clones in this sample may be carry-over from other donors' samples.

V and J are TRBV7-8 and TRBJ1-1, with D unresolved. V was clipped by 7 bases and J by 0 bases, with 3 bases between them. The CDR3 is made up of 11 amino acids. From germline, CDR1 is SGHVS and CDR2 FQNEAQ. In nucleotides, the CDR3 is TGTGCCAGCACGATGAACACTGAAGCTTTCTTT. Translation: CASTMNTEAFF.

V gene TRBV27 combines with J gene TRBJ2-7; 8 bases fit TRBD2. Unmatched junction bases numbered 8, after V lost 6 bases and J lost 4 bases. CDR3 size: 14 residues. Germline values: CDR1 MNHEY, CDR2 SMNVEV (reference sequence). The CDR3 bases are TGTGCCAGCAGACCTGGACTAGCTTTTTACGAGCAGTACTTC. This gives the protein CASRPGLAFYEQYF.

The chain has TRBV30 and TRBJ2-3; TRBD2 aligns across 10 bases. The V gene end was trimmed by 0 bases and the J gene end by 2 bases; junction bases not matched to a gene: 17. In germline, CDR1 is GTSNPN, CDR2 SVGIG (reference sequence). This CDR3 has 20 residues. Written as DNA, the CDR3 is TGTGCCTGGAGTGTTAGTATATTAGCGGGGGGCCACCGCCTCACAGATACGCAGTATTTT. Amino acid sequence: CAWSVSILAGGHRLTDTQYF.

The chain couples TRBV11-3 to TRBJ1-4; 7 nucleotides match TRBD1. CDR3 size: 16 residues. V lost 0 bases and J lost 6; bases outside the gene matches: 7. The germline V gene encodes CDR1 SGHNT and CDR2 YENEEA. CDR3 coding DNA: TGTGCCAGCAGCTTAGATCTCCCCGGGACAGATGAAAAACTGTTTTTT. This gives the protein CASSLDLPGTDEKLFF.

The CDR3 DNA sequence: TGCGCCAGCAGCCAAGAAGGCAGGGTTTCACCCCTCCACTTT. As protein: CASSQEGRVSPLHF. V and J are TRBV4-3 and TRBJ1-6, with D perhaps matching TRBD1 (5 bases). The ends were cut back, 0 bases at V and 9 bases at J, with 9 bases in the middle. The CDR3 has 14 residues. CDR1 is LGHNA and CDR2 is YSLEER in the germline V gene.

This clone occurred once. The chain uses TRBV7-7 and TRBJ1-2, with D hard to call. From germline, CDR1 is SSHAT and CDR2 FNYEAQ (reference sequence). The CDR3 spans 13 residues. V shed 5 bases and J shed 4 bases, with 11 bases lying between them. Written as DNA, the CDR3 is TGTGCCAGCAGCAGCCGAAAGACCTATGGCTACACCTTC. Protein: CASSSRKTYGYTF.

The V call is TRBV4-3, the J call TRBJ1-3; maybe TRBD1 (5 bases). Trimming left V 4 bases short and J 0 bases short, with 13 bases between. Germline V gene lookup returns CDR1 LGHNA and CDR2 YSLEER. The CDR3 spans 16 residues. The CDR3, as DNA: TGCGCCAGCAGCCCCTCGGGGCGGATCTCTGGAAACACCATATATTTT. As protein: CASSPSGRISGNTIYF.

The J gene is TRBJ2-7, the V gene TRBV30, with D possibly TRBD2 on 6 matching bases. The germline V gene has CDR1 GTSNPN and CDR2 SVGIG (reference sequence). CDR3 length: 14 amino acids. Trimming cost V 3 bases and J 2 bases, with 14 bases left between them. The chain's CDR3 is CAWSDLASAYEQYF. The CDR3 nucleotides read TGTGCCTGGAGCGACCTAGCGTCCGCCTACGAGCAGTACTTC.

This clone has just one count. The chain joins TRBV29-1 to TRBJ2-3; D not resolved. CDR3 size: 13 residues. The germline gives CDR1 SQVTM, CDR2 ANQGSEA. V was clipped by 3 bases and J by 0 bases, with 7 bases between them. The CDR3 DNA is TGCAGCGTTGACGCCGAAAGCACAGATACGCAGTATTTT. This sequence encodes CSVDAESTDTQYF.

The chain employs TRBV11-2 and TRBJ2-3; D may be TRBD2 (6 bases). This CDR3 is built from 15 residues. The V gene's germline CDR1 is SGHAT and CDR2 FQNNGV. Trimming pared 5 bases from V and 2 bases from J, leaving 14 bases between. The CDR3 sequence is CASSGRLGFTDTQYF. The CDR3 bases are TGTGCCAGCAGCGGGCGACTAGGATTCACAGATACGCAGTATTTT. Full variable domain (remainder filled in from reference TRBV11-2 and TRBJ2-3): EAGVAQSPRYKIIEKRQSVAFWCNPISGHATLYWYQQILGQGPKLLIQFQNNGVVDDSQLPKDRFSAERLKGVDSTLKIQPAKLEDSAVYLCASSGRLGFTDTQYFGPGTRLTVL.

CDR3 coding DNA: TGTGCCAGTAGTTCTCAGTTATTCTCTGGAAACACCATATATTTT. Protein sequence: CASSSQLFSGNTIYF. This chain uses TRBV19 with TRBJ1-3; no firm D call. From germline, CDR1 is LNHDA and CDR2 SQIVND (reference sequence). This CDR3 comprises 15 residues. V was shortened by 5 bases and J by 0 bases, with 11 bases between the two germline ends.

V gene TRBV2 combines with J gene TRBJ1-2; 9 positions agree with TRBD1. CDR1 and CDR2 (germline): SNHLY, FYNNEI. With 7 bases clipped from V and 5 bases from J, the junction kept 8 bases outside the gene matches. The CDR3 is 14 residues long. The CDR3 sequence is CASTQDRGGYGYTF. DNA for the CDR3: TGTGCCAGCACTCAGGACAGGGGTGGGTATGGCTACACCTTC. Looking up the rest from reference TRBV2 and TRBJ1-2 gives the full variable domain: EPEVTQTPSHQVTQMGQEVILRCVPISNHLYFYWYRQILGQKVEFLVSFYNNEISEKSEIFDDQFSVERPDGSNFTLKIRSTKLEDSAMYFCASTQDRGGYGYTFGSGTRLTVV.

J is TRBJ2-2 and V is TRBV9, with 8 bases aligning to TRBD2. This CDR3 comprises 16 residues. Trimming cost V 0 bases and J 6 bases; bases outside gene matches: 7. The germline CDR1 and CDR2 sequences are SGDLS and YYNGEE. CDR3 in amino acids: CASSVAGSGGPGELFF. Here the CDR3 DNA reads TGTGCCAGCAGCGTAGCGGGGAGCGGGGGCCCCGGGGAGCTGTTTTTT. Based on the CDR3 plus reference TRBV9 and TRBJ2-2, the full variable domain is DSGVTQTPKHLITATGQRVTLRCSPRSGDLSVYWYQQSLDQGLQFLIQYYNGEERAKGNILERFSAQQFPDLHSELNLSSLELGDSALYFCASSVAGSGGPGELFFGEGSRLTVL.

V is TRBV30 and J is TRBJ1-1; D unclear. Germline loops: CDR1 GTSNPN, CDR2 SVGIG (reference sequence). The V end lost 6 bases, the J end lost 4 bases, and 15 bases lay between the germline ends. This CDR3 has 13 residues. The CDR3 is CACSLGVVTEAFF. CDR3 coding DNA: TGTGCCTGTTCCTTGGGTGTCGTCACTGAAGCTTTCTTT.

CDR3 sequence reads: CASSQDYGTGGDQPQHF. CDR3 DNA: TGCGCCAGCAGCCAAGATTATGGGACAGGGGGTGATCAGCCCCAGCATTTT. The chain links TRBV4-1 to TRBJ1-5; 11 bases line up with TRBD1. The V segment lost 0 bases and the J segment 5 bases; nucleotides outside the gene matches: 6. The CDR3 loop spans 17 amino acids. Germline V CDR1 and CDR2: MGHRA, YSYEKL.

The gene calls are TRBV5-1 and TRBJ2-2; tentatively, D is TRBD1 (5 bases). Trimming cost V 0 bases and J 3 bases, with 9 bases left between them. The CDR3 runs to 15 residues. Germline CDR1 reads SGHRS; CDR2 reads YFSETQ. DNA of the CDR3: TGCGCCAGCAGCTTGGCCGTAGGGGACACCGGGGAGCTGTTTTTT. It translates to CASSLAVGDTGELFF.

Points on this clone: At one end the junction does not follow the germline gene, possibly because of a read error. The chain joins TRBV29-1 to TRBJ2-5; D is unclear. The CDR3 contains 10 residues. The germline V gene has CDR1 SQVTM and CDR2 ANQGSEA. The CDR3 spells CSVDQETQYF. CDR3 nucleotide sequence: TGCAGCGTTGACCAGGAGACCCAGTACTTC.

This clone was observed once. J is TRBJ1-3 and V is TRBV30; D is undetermined. V was cut by 3 bases and J by 4 bases, with 13 bases left in between. Per germline, CDR1 GTSNPN and CDR2 SVGIG (reference sequence). The CDR3 runs to 14 residues. The CDR3 DNA reads as TGTGCCTGGAGGAGAACAATCGGGGGAAACACCATATATTTT. Translated, it gives CAWRRTIGGNTIYF. Based on the CDR3 plus reference TRBV30 and TRBJ1-3, the full variable domain is SQTIHQWPATLVQPVGSPLSLECTVEGTSNPNLYWYRQAAGRGLQLLFYSVGIGQISSEVPQNLSASRPQDRQFILSSKKLLLSDSGFYLCAWRRTIGGNTIYFGEGSWLTVV.

The chain combines TRBV6-5 with TRBJ1-1; D unclear. From germline, CDR1 is MNHEY and CDR2 SVGAGI. Trimming cost V 7 bases and J 7 bases, with 16 bases left between them. The CDR3 totals 13 residues. This chain's CDR3 is CASTLSQGNEAFF. For the CDR3, the DNA is TGTGCCAGCACCCTCTCCCAAGGAAATGAAGCTTTCTTT.

CDR3 amino acids: CASSQDNTGYNSPLHF. Here the CDR3 DNA reads TGTGCCAGCAGCCAAGATAATACGGGTTATAATTCACCCCTCCACTTT. The chain is built from TRBV4-2 and TRBJ1-6; no definite D call. Germline assignment: CDR1 LGHNA and CDR2 YNFKEQ. This CDR3 has 16 amino acids. Trimming left V 0 bases short and J 4 bases short, with 10 bases between.

J is TRBJ2-3 and V is TRBV14, with D tentatively TRBD2 (6 bases). V lost 4 bases, J lost 6 bases, and 26 bases lay in between. Looked up from germline, CDR1 is SGHDN and CDR2 is FVKESK. The CDR3 runs to 18 residues. CDR3 bases: TGTGCCAGCAGCCCGCCGCTATTAGGGACTCCCGGGGAGGATACGCAGTATTTT. Translation gives CASSPPLLGTPGEDTQYF.

The V and J genes are TRBV28 and TRBJ2-7; D unresolved. CDR1 and CDR2 from the germline V gene are MDHEN and SYDVKM. V shed 5 bases and J shed 3 bases, with 17 bases lying between them. The CDR3 loop spans 15 amino acids. The CDR3 DNA reads as TGTGCCAGCAGTCCCCACCCCCCGGCGAGCTACGAGCAGTACTTC. Translation: CASSPHPPASYEQYF.

The CDR3 reads CASSRTYTDTQYF. The CDR3 nucleotides are TGTGCCAGCAGTCGTACCTACACAGATACGCAGTATTTT. J is TRBJ2-3 and V is TRBV7-2; D is unresolved. Deletions cut 6 bases from V and 2 bases from J, with 9 bases between. Germline CDR1 and CDR2: SGHTA and FQGNSA. The CDR3 length is 13 residues.

This chain uses TRBV28 with TRBJ2-1, with 9 bases lining up with TRBD1. The junction had 14 bases not matched to a gene; V was cut back by 1 base and J by 4 bases. The length of the CDR3 is 19 residues. The germline V gene encodes CDR1 MDHEN and CDR2 SYDVKM. CDR3 coding DNA: TGTGCCAGCAGTTTATATCCCGGACAGGGGACCGGGGTTTACAATGAGCAGTTCTTC. Amino acid sequence: CASSLYPGQGTGVYNEQFF.

J is TRBJ2-7 and V is TRBV7-2; possible D gene TRBD1, 5 bases. The ends were cut back, 5 bases at V and 3 bases at J, with 14 bases in the middle. The germline V gene has CDR1 SGHTA and CDR2 FQGNSA. The length of the CDR3 is 14 residues. The CDR3 sequence: CASSLQRQGYEQYF. CDR3 coding DNA: TGTGCCAGCAGCCTCCAACGGCAGGGCTACGAGCAGTACTTC.

The chain recombines TRBV29-1 with TRBJ2-7; D is unclear. CDR1 and CDR2 from the germline V gene are SQVTM and ANQGSEA. The CDR3 consists of 12 residues. Trimming left V 1 base short and J 0 bases short, with 4 bases between. The CDR3 loop reads CSVEVHSYEQYF. The CDR3 bases are TGCAGCGTTGAAGTTCACTCCTACGAGCAGTACTTC.